The 12 T cell receptor beta chains below come from one sample, sequenced in a study of cytomegalovirus exposure and HLA in healthy donors. The PCR was carried out with 60 Vbeta primers and 13 Jbeta primers. Measured with immunoSEQ multiplex PCR; TCRdb has only the in-frame clones, and not every one. Counted here are fewer than 200,000 clones, 70% to 80% occurring once; the ten biggest clones make up 0.7% to 0.8%. Sequenced material: PBMCs. The receptor set was obtained from a female donor in good health and CMV-seronegative.

The chain is built from TRBV5-1 and TRBJ2-6; 8 positions match TRBD2. The germline CDR1 and CDR2 sequences are SGHRS and YFSETQ. The CDR3 contains 16 residues. The V gene end was trimmed by 5 bases and the J gene end by 1 base; junction bases not matched to a gene: 5. Here the CDR3 reads CASRMGGGSGANVLTF. Written as DNA, the CDR3 is TGCGCCAGCAGGATGGGCGGGGGGTCTGGGGCCAACGTCCTGACTTTC.

This clone was detected once. This chain links TRBV7-8 with TRBJ2-3, with a possible D match to TRBD2 (5 bases). The CDR3 consists of 14 residues. The germline V and J ends were trimmed by 3 bases and 3 bases, with 10 bases remaining between them. The germline CDR1 and CDR2 sequences are SGHVS and FQNEAQ. As DNA, the CDR3 is TGTGCCAGCAGCTTCGGCGGGTTTACAGATACGCAGTATTTT. Its protein product is CASSFGGFTDTQYF.

The genes are TRBV5-5 and TRBJ2-7, with 8 bases fitting TRBD2. The V segment lost 3 bases and the J segment 5 bases; nucleotides outside the gene matches: 13. Germline CDR1 and CDR2: SGHKS and YYEKEE (reference sequence). CDR3 length: 16 residues. The CDR3 DNA reads TGTGCCAGCAGCTCGGCCTTAGCGGGATCCCCCCACGAGCAGTACTTC. It specifies CASSSALAGSPHEQYF.

This clone was observed a handful of times. The chain recombines TRBV18 with TRBJ2-1; 10 bases line up with TRBD2. V was pared by 5 bases and J by 1 base, with 8 bases of the junction left unmatched. Germline V lookup: CDR1 KGHSH, CDR2 LQKENI. There are 17 residues in the CDR3. The CDR3 loop reads CASSTRSGGASYNEQFF. The CDR3 bases are TGTGCCAGCTCAACCCGGAGCGGGGGGGCTTCCTACAATGAGCAGTTCTTC.

The chain has TRBV7-9 and TRBJ1-2, with D perhaps matching TRBD1 (6 bases). The CDR3 covers 16 residues. V lost 1 base and J 4 bases, leaving 16 bases between the germline ends. Germline assignment: CDR1 SEHNR and CDR2 FQNEAQ (reference sequence). The CDR3 here is CASSLGPGASSYGYTF. The CDR3 DNA sequence: TGTGCCAGCAGCTTAGGGCCAGGGGCCTCTAGCTATGGCTACACCTTC.

The chain employs TRBV9 and TRBJ2-7, with a weak D call TRBD1 (5 bases). The V gene's germline CDR1 is SGDLS and CDR2 YYNGEE. The CDR3 runs 14 residues. The V end lost 1 base, the J end lost 2 bases, and 10 bases lay between the germline ends. CDR3 residues: CASSVSLGAYEQYF. CDR3 DNA: TGTGCCAGCAGCGTATCCCTAGGGGCCTACGAGCAGTACTTC.

A remark on this clone: One end of the junction is discordant with germline, which a read error may explain. The V call is TRBV14, the J call TRBJ1-2; no clear D gene. CDR1 is SGHDN, CDR2 FVKESK, per germline. The CDR3 extends over 12 amino acids. CDR3 DNA: TGTGCCAGCAGCCAAGAAGCTGGAGTCCCTTCCTTC. Its translation is CASSQEAGVPSF. The full variable domain, in which reference TRBV14 and TRBJ1-2 provide the parts outside the CDR3, is EAGVTQFPSHSVIEKGQTVTLRCDPISGHDNLYWYRRVMGKEIKFLLHFVKESKQDESGMPNNRFLAERTGGTYSTLKVQPAELEDSGVYFCASSQEAGVPSFGSGTRLTVV.

This chain joins TRBV5-4 and TRBJ2-3; possible D gene TRBD1, 6 bases. This CDR3 has 17 amino acids. Deletions cut 0 bases from V and 0 bases from J, with 14 bases between. Per germline, CDR1 SGHNT and CDR2 YYREEE (reference sequence). The CDR3 sequence: CASSLELGGASTDTQYF. CDR3 sequence (DNA): TGTGCCAGCAGCTTGGAACTAGGGGGAGCTAGCACAGATACGCAGTATTTT.

This clone was seen a few times. V and J are TRBV30 and TRBJ1-2, with 8 bases that match TRBD1. CDR1 is GTSNPN and CDR2 is SVGIG in the germline V gene (reference sequence). Trimming took 5 bases from V and 7 from J; bases not matched to a gene: 12. CDR3 length: 14 residues. The CDR3 nucleotides read TGTGCCTGGGCTCGGGACAGGAAGAAGCCTGGCTACACCTTC. Its protein product is CAWARDRKKPGYTF.

This clone has more than one count but fewer than ten. The chain combines TRBV4-2 with TRBJ2-4; TRBD1 matches 7 bases. V shed 1 base, J shed 12 bases, and the junction held 12 bases outside the gene matches. The CDR3 has 15 amino acids. Germline loops: CDR1 LGHNA, CDR2 YNFKEQ. CDR3 DNA sequence: TGTGCCAGCAGCCAAGGAGGTGGGCAGGGGGACAGTCAGTACTTC. This encodes CASSQGGGQGDSQYF.

This clone is a singleton in its sample. This chain connects TRBV7-6 to TRBJ2-1; D may be TRBD2 (6 bases). Trimming removed 0 bases at V and 1 base at J, with 7 bases between. Germline assignment: CDR1 SGHVS and CDR2 FNYEAQ. The CDR3 totals 15 residues. CDR3 DNA sequence: TGTGCCAGCAGCTTAGCGGGACTTTCCTACAATGAGCAGTTCTTC. Translating gives CASSLAGLSYNEQFF.

This clone showed up just once. This chain uses TRBV27 with TRBJ2-5; weak D call: TRBD1 (6 bases). TRBJ2-7 explains the end of the DNA better; the J call may be wrong. The germline V gene encodes CDR1 MNHEY and CDR2 SMNVEV (reference sequence). The CDR3 contains 15 residues. The CDR3 is CASSFKGGYRLEQYF. The CDR3 nucleotides are TGTGCCAGCAGTTTCAAAGGGGGTTACCGACTCGAGCAGTACTTC.